This T cell receptor beta chain was recorded in a study of response to subunit inactivated influenza vaccine (dated by TCRdb to 2016 to 2019). Regarding the research as a whole: Deep quantitative profiling of the T cell receptor repertoire was used in the study to follow responses to a trivalent subunit inactivated influenza vaccine.

This clonotype has ten or more counts. What this receptor recognizes is not known. No clone much larger than this one lies a single base away; base qualities are absent. General findings and caveats noted by the study authors: The authors suggested that each seasonal influenza vaccination may recruit only a limited number of new T cells.

The CDR3 holds 14 amino acids from the cysteine to the phenylalanine. CDR3 DNA only is kept here, 42 bases in frame from base 1. Clipping removes 3 bases from V and 4 bases from J, with 7 as the unmatched junction base count. According to the germline V gene, CDR1 reads SQVTM and CDR2 reads ANQGSEA. Library construction relied on RT-PCR. Sequenced on an Illumina HiSeq 2500. Using fastp at Q25 and MiXCR, TCRdb reprocessed the public reads and kept productive beta chains. All rows with the same CDR3 protein become a single entry with the most common DNA and genes. The sample table shows about 480,000 distinct CDR3 sequences, and 11% are seen once. Jointly, the top ten make up less than 15% of the sample. The sample's time point, from its label and the paper: approximately 40 days after influenza vaccine administration.

The sequences come from PBMCs from blood, collected about 40 days after vaccination. The chain links TRBV29-1 with TRBJ2-3, and 7 junction bases match TRBD2. The receptor's source is a man between 45 and 60 years old who received an inactivated influenza vaccine. Donor details come from another sample of the same person, matched by shared clones. The CDR3 is CSVDLQGGADTQYF. The nucleotide sequence is TGCAGCGTTGACTTGCAGGGAGGGGCAGATACGCAGTATTTT.